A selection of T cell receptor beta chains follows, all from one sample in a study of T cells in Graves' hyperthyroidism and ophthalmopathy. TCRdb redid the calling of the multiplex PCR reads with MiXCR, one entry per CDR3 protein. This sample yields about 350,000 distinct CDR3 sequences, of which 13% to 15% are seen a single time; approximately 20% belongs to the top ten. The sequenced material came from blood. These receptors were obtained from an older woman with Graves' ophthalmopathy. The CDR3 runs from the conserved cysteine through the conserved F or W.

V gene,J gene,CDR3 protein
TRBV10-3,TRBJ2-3,CAISVLGTSGSTDTQYF
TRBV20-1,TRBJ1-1,CSASRNTEAFF
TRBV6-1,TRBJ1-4,CASSISGNREEKLFF
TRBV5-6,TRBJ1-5,CASSLEGKGNQPQHF
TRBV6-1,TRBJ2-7,CASTTSGREGRYEQYF
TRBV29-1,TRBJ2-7,CSVAPGRTPLEQYF
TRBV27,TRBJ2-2,CASSLSTGGLGTGELFF
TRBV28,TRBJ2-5,CASSLLTSGLQETQYF
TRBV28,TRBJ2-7,CASSADSREQYF
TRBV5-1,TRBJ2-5,CASSRGSSETQYF
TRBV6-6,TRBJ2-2,CASSYSWGRWTSGELFF
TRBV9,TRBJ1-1,CASSVEGVLNTEAFF
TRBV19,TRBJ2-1,CASTPGRARSYNEQFF
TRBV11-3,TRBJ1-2,CASSLGQGRITF
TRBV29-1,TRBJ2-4,CSVDYGNIQYF
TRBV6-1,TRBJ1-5,CASSEFGRHSNQPQHF
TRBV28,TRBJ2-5,CASSLLDIQETQYF
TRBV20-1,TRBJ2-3,CSAKGTSPQYF
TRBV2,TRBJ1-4,CASVRDSNEKLFF
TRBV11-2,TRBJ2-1,CASSLDWVGSGHEQFF
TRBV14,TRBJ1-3,CASSQPSGNTIYF
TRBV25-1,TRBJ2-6,CASSSSGSLGANVLTF